This TCR beta chain was profiled in a study of cytomegalovirus exposure and HLA in healthy donors. Study conclusions and caveats: In a later analysis, TCR beta V- and J-gene trimming was associated with a missense DCLRE1C variant. It emerged from a later analysis that several of the most significant clusters appeared to be linked to common viral pathogens.

As to this clone: Its antigen is not identified.

This CDR3 contains 11 residues. Trimming removed 5 bases from V and 5 bases from J, with 7 bases in between. Germline lookup yields CDR1 LNHDA and CDR2 SQIVND (reference sequence). Both 60 Vbeta primers and 13 Jbeta primers went into the PCR. Assay used: immunoSEQ multiplex PCR; TCRdb lists only in-frame clones, some missing. In the table there are roughly 150,000 clones, 65% to 80% of which are singletons. The gene calls are TRBV19 and TRBJ2-7; no reliable D call. The TCR sequence derives from a man aged 35 to 55 in good health and CMV-seronegative. Sequences were obtained from PBMCs. Written as DNA, the CDR3 is TGTGCCAGTAGTTCCCGTAACGAGCAGTACTTC. Its protein is CASSSRNEQYF.